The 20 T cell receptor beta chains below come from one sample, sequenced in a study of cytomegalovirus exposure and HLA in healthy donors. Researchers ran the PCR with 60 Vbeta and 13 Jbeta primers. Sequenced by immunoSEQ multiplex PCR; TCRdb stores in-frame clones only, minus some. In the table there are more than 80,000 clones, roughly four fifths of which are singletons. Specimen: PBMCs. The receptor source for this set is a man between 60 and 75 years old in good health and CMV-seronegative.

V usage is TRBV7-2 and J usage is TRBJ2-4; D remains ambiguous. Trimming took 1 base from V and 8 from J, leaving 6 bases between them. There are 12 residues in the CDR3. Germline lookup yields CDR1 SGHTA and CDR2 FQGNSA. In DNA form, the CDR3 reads TGTGCCAGCAGCTTAGGCGGAGACATTCAGTACTTC. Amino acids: CASSLGGDIQYF.

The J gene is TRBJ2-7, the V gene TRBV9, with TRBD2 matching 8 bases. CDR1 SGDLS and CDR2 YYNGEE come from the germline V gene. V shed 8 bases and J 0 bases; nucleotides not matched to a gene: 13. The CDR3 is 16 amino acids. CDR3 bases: TGTGCCAGAGGACCAACGGGAGGGCAGTACTCCTACGAGCAGTACTTC. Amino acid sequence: CARGPTGGQYSYEQYF.

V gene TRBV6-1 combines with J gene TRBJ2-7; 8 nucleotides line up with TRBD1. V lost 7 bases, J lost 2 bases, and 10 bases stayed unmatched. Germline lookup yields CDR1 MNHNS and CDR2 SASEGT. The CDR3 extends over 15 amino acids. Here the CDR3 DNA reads TGTGCCAGCAACCTCGGGACAGGCGTCCCCTACGAGCAGTACGTC. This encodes CASNLGTGVPYEQYV.

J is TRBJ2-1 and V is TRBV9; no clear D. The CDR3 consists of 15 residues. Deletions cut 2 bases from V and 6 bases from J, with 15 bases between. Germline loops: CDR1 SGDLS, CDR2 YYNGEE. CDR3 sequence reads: CASSVALNSLNEQFF. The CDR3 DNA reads TGTGCCAGCAGCGTGGCATTAAATTCCCTCAATGAGCAGTTCTTC.

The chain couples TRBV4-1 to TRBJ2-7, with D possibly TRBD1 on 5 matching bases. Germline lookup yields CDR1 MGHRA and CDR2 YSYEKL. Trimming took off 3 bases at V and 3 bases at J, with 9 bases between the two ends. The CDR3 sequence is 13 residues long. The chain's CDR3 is CASSQDNYYEQYF. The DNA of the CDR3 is TGCGCCAGCAGCCAGGACAACTACTACGAGCAGTACTTC.

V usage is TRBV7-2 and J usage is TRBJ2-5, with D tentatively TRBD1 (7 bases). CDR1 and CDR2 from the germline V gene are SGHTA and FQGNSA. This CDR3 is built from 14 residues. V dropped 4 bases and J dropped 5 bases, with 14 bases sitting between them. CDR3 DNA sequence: TGTGCCAGCAGCTACAACCAGGGGGGCGAGACCCAGTACTTC. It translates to CASSYNQGGETQYF.

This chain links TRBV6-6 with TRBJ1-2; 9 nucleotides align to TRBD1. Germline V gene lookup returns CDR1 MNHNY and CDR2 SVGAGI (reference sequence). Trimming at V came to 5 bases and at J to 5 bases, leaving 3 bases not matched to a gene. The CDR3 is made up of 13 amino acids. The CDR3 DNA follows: TGTGCCAGCAGTACAGGGGGCGGGTATGGCTACACCTTC. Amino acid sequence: CASSTGGGYGYTF.

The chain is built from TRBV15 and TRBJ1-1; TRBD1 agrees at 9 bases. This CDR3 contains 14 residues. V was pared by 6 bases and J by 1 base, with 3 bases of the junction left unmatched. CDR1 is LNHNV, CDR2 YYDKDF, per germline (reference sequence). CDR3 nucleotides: TGTGCCACCAGTTCGGGACAGGGGAACACTGAAGCTTTCTTT. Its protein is CATSSGQGNTEAFF. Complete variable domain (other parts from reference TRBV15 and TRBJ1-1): DAMVIQNPRYQVTQFGKPVTLSCSQTLNHNVMYWYQQKSSQAPKLLFHYYDKDFNNEADTPDNFQSRRPNTSFCFLDIRSPGLGDTAMYLCATSSGQGNTEAFFGQGTRLTVV.

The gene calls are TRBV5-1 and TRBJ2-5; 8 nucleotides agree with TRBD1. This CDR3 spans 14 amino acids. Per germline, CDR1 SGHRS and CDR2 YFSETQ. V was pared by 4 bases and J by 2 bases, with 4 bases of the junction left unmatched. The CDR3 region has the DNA TGCGCCAGCAGCGTGGGACAGGTGCAAGAGACCCAGTACTTC. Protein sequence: CASSVGQVQETQYF.

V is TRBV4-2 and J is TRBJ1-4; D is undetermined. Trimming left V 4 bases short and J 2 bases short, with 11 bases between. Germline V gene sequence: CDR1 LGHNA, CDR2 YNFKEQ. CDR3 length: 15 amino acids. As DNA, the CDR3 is TGTGCCAGCAGCCCGCTGAGGGCGACTAATGAAAAACTGTTTTTT. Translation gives CASSPLRATNEKLFF.

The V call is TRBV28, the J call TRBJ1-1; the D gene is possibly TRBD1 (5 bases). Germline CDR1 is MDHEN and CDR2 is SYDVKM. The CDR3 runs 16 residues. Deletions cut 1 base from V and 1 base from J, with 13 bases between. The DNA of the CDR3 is TGTGCCAGCAGTTTATACTCTGGGGGGGGGAACACTGAAGCTTTCTTT. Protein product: CASSLYSGGGNTEAFF.

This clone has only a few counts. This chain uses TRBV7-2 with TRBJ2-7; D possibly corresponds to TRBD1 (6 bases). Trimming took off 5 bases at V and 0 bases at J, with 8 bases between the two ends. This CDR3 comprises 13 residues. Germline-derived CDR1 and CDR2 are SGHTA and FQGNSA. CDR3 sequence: CASSRQDSYEQYF. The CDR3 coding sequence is TGTGCCAGCAGCCGACAGGACTCCTACGAGCAGTACTTC.

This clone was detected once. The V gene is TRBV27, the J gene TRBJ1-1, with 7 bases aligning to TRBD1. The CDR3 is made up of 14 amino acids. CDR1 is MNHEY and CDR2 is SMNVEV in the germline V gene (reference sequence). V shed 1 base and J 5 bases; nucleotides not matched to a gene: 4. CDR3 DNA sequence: TGTGCCAGCAGTTTATACAGGGGAAGGACTGAAGCTTTCTTT. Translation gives CASSLYRGRTEAFF.

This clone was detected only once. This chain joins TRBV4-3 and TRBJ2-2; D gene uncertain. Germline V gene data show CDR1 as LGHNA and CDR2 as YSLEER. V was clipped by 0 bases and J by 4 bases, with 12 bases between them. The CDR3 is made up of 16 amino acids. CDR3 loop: CASSQEYGLVTGELFF. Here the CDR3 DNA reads TGCGCCAGCAGCCAAGAATACGGCCTAGTCACCGGGGAGCTGTTTTTT.

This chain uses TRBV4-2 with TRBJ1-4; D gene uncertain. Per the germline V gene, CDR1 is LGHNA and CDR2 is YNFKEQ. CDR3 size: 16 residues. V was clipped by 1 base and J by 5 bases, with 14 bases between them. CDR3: CASSQGGAALNEKLFF. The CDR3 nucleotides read TGTGCCAGCAGCCAAGGGGGAGCCGCTTTAAATGAAAAACTGTTTTTT.

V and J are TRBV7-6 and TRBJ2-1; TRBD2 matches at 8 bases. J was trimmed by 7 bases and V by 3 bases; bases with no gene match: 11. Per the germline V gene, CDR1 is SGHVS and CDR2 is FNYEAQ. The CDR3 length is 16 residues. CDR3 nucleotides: TGTGCCAGCAGCTTCAGCCGGGGGGGCAAGGGGAATGAGCAGTTCTTC. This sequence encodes CASSFSRGGKGNEQFF.

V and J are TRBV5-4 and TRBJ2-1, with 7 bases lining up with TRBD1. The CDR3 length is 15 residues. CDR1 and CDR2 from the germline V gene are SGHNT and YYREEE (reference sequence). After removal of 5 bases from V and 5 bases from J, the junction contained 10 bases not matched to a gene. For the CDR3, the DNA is TGTGCCAGCAGACTAACGGGACAGCCCAACAATGAGCAGTTCTTC. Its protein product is CASRLTGQPNNEQFF.

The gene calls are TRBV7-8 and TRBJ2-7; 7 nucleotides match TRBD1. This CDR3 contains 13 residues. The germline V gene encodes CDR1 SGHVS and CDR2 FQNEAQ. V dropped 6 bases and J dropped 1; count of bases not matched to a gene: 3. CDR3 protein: CASSQGESYEQYV. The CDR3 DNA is TGTGCCAGCAGTCAGGGGGAATCCTACGAGCAGTACGTC.

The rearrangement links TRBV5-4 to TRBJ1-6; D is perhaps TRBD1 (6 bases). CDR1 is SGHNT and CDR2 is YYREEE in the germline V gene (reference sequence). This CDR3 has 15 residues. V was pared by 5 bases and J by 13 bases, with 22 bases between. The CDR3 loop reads CASSTYREGLIPLHF. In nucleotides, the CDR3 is TGTGCCAGCAGTACCTACAGGGAGGGTCTCATTCCCCTCCACTTT.

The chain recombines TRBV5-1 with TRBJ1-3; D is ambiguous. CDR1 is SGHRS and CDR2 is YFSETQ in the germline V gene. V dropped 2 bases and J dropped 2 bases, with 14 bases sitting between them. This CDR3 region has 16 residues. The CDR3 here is CASSLLDLAAGNTIYF. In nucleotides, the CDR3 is TGCGCCAGCAGCTTATTAGACCTAGCGGCTGGAAACACCATATATTTT.